This record covers a single T cell receptor beta chain. Its antigen is still unknown. The data belong to a study of CD8+ T cells in alopecia areata. Study outcomes and limitations: In lesional scalp, particularly from alopecia totalis/universalis, clonality was higher than in normal scalp. Normal skin's resident alphabeta T cells are also sequenced in scalp samples. Mouse data revealed clearer TCR sharing than patient data did, a gap possibly tied to HLA.

A FACSAria was used to sort CD4+ and CD8+ T cells. These cells came from PBMCs. Isolated RNA was reverse transcribed into cDNA used as the sequencing template. Clones were read by immunoSEQ multiplex PCR, and TCRdb kept only the in-frame ones, dropping some. The sample lists 95,000 to 110,000 clones; about 60% were seen once. CDR3 length: 14 residues. J lost 10 bases, V lost 1 base, and 8 bases had no gene match. Looked up from germline, CDR1 is KGHSH and CDR2 is LQKENI. V gene TRBV18 combines with J gene TRBJ1-1; 8 bases match TRBD1. The sequenced material came from CD4+ T cells sorted from blood. This receptor was obtained from a human donor in good health. CDR3 residues: CASSPLDRGVGAFF. The CDR3 coding sequence is TGTGCCAGCTCACCACTAGACAGGGGTGTCGGAGCTTTCTTT.